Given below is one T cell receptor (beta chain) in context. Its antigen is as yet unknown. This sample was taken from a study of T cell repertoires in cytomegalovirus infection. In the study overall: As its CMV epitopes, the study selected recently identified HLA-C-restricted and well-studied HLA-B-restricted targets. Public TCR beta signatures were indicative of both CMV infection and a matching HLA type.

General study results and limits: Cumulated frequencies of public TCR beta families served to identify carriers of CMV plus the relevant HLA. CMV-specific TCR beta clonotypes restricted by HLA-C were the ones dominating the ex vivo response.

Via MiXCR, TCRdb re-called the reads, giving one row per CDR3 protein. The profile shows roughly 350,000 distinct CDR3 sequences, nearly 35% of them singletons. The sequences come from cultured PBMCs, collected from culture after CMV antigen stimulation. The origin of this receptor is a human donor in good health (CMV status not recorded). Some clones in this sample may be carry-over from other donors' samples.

CDR3 coding DNA: TGCGCCACCAACGAGGGGGGATACGAGACCCAGTACTTC. The encoded protein is CATNEGGYETQYF. The genes are TRBV5-1 and TRBJ2-5, with D perhaps matching TRBD1 or TRBD2 (6 bases each). The CDR3 has 13 residues. Trimming pared 9 bases from V and 5 bases from J, leaving 17 bases between. Germline CDR1 reads SGHRS; CDR2 reads YFSETQ.